This T cell receptor (beta chain) was found in a study of T cells in Graves' hyperthyroidism and ophthalmopathy. Over 18 months, lack of ophthalmopathy progression marked Graves' hyperthyroidism as stable. This clonotype was observed many times. The source material, RNA transcripts, was used to amplify TCR beta CDR3 regions. A first-round RT-PCR of the TCR CDR3 used the HTBI primer set. Using its own MiXCR run on the multiplex PCR reads, TCRdb lists one record per CDR3 protein. The data contain more than 40,000 distinct CDR3 sequences, 45% to 50% of them singletons. CDR1 is SQVTM, CDR2 ANQGSEA, per germline. Deletions cut 0 bases from V and 1 base from J, with 8 bases between. CDR3 size: 14 residues.

The source material was peripheral blood or thyroid tissue (not recorded which). The genes are TRBV29-1 and TRBJ2-3; the D gene could be TRBD1 or TRBD2 (5 bases each). This clonotype originated in a woman between 45 and 65 years old with Graves' hyperthyroidism. Here the CDR3 reads CSVEERGGTDTQYF. The CDR3 bases are TGCAGCGTTGAAGAAAGGGGAGGCACAGATACGCAGTATTTT.